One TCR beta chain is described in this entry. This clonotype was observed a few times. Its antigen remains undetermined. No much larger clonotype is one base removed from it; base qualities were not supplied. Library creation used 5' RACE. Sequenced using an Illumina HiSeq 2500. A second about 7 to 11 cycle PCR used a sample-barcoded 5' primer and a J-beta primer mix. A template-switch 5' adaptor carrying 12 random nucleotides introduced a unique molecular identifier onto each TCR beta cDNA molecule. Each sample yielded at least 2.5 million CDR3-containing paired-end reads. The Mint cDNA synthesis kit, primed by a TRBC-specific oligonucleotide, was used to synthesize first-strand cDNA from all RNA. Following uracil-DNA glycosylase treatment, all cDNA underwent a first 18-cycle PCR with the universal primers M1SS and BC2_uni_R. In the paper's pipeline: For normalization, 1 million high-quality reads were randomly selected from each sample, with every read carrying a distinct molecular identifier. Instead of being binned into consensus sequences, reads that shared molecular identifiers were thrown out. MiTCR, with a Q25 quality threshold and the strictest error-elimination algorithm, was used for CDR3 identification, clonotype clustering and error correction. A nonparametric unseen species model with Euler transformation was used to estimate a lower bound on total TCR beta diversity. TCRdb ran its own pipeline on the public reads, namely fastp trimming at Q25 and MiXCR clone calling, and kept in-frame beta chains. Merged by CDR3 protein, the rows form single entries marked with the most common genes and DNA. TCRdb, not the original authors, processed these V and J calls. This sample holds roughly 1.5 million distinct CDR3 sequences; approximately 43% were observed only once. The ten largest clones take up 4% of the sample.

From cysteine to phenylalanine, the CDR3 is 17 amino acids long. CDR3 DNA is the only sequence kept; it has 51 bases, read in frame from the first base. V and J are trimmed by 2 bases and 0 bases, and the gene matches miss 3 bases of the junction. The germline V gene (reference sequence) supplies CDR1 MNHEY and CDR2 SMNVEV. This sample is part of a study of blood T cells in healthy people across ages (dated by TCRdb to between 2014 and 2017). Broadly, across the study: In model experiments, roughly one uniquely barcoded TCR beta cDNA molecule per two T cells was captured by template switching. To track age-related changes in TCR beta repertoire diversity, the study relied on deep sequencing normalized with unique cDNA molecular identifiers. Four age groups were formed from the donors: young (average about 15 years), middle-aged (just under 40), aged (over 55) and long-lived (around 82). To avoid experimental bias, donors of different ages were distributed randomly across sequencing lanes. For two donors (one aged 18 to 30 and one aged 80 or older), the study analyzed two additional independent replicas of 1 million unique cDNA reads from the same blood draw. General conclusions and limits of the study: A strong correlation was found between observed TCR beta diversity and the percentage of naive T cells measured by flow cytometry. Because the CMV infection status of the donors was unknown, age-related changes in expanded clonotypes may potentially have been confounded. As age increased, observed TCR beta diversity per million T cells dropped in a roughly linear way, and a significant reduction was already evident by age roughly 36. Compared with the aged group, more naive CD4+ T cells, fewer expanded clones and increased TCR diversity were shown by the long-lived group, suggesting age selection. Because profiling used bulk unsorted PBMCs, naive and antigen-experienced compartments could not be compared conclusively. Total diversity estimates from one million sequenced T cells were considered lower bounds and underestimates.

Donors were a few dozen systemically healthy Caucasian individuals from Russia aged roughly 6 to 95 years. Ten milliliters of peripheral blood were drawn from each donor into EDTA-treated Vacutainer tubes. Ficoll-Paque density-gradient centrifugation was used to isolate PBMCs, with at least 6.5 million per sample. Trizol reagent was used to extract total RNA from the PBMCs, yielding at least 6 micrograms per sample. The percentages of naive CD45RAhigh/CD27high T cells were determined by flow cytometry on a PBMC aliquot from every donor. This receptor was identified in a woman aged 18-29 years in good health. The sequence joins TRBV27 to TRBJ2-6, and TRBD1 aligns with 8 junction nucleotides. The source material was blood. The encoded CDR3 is CASSLPGQGSGANVLTF. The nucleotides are TGTGCCAGCAGTTTACCCGGACAGGGCTCTGGGGCCAACGTCCTGACTTTC.